This TCR beta chain was sequenced for a study of T cells expressing NK-cell markers. The CDR3 has 13 residues. Germline V gene data show CDR1 as SEHNR and CDR2 as FQNEAQ (reference sequence). After re-calling the 5' RACE reads, TCRdb lists one entry per CDR3 protein, DNA absent. The table counts around 110,000 distinct CDR3 sequences; around 18% lies in the top ten. The J gene is TRBJ2-3, the V gene TRBV7-9; TCRdb's D gene call, TRBD1, goes unchecked for lack of DNA. The TCR originated in a woman aged 18-70 years in good health. Sequenced: blood T cells: a sorted CD56 or NKG2C T cell subset, CD4+ or CD8+ T cells, or bulk PBMC T cells (not recorded which). CDR3 sequence: CASSFGRADTQYF. Based on the CDR3 plus reference TRBV7-9 and TRBJ2-3, the full variable domain is DTGVSQNPRHKITKRGQNVTFRCDPISEHNRLYWYRQTLGQGPEFLTYFQNEAQLEKSRLLSDRFSAERPKGSFSTLEIQRTEQGDSAMYLCASSFGRADTQYFGPGTRLTVL.